Presented here are 7 T cell receptor beta chains from one specimen sequenced in a study of blood T cell repertoires in COVID-19. Sequencing used immunoSEQ multiplex PCR; TCRdb keeps in-frame clones, though not all of them. Among 200,000 or so clones listed, about nine tenths were seen once. The sequencing sample was made of peripheral blood. The receptors originated from a man over 45 with acute or convalescent COVID-19.

The chain recombines TRBV18 with TRBJ1-1; unclear D gene. CDR1 and CDR2 from the germline V gene are KGHSH and LQKENI. This CDR3 spans 16 amino acids. Trimming stripped 2 bases from V and 2 bases from J, with 15 bases between. In nucleotides, the CDR3 is TGTGCCAGCTCACCATTGGCCGGGAGTCGAAACACTGAAGCTTTCTTT. This sequence encodes CASSPLAGSRNTEAFF. The full variable domain, completed using reference TRBV18 and TRBJ1-1, is NAGVMQNPRHLVRRRGQEARLRCSPMKGHSHVYWYRQLPEEGLKFMVYLQKENIIDESGMPKERFSAEFPKEGPSILRIQQVVRGDSAAYFCASSPLAGSRNTEAFFGQGTRLTVV.

The CDR3 reads CASSPVDRVYNEQFF. CDR3 DNA: TGTGCCAGCTCACCTGTGGACAGGGTCTACAATGAGCAGTTCTTC. The J gene is TRBJ2-1, the V gene TRBV18, with 8 nucleotides matching TRBD1. The CDR3 extends over 15 amino acids. V gave up 3 bases and J gave up 3 bases; unmatched junction bases: 4. Germline CDR1 and CDR2: KGHSH and LQKENI. Together with reference TRBV18 and TRBJ2-1, the CDR3 gives the full variable domain: NAGVMQNPRHLVRRRGQEARLRCSPMKGHSHVYWYRQLPEEGLKFMVYLQKENIIDESGMPKERFSAEFPKEGPSILRIQQVVRGDSAAYFCASSPVDRVYNEQFFGPGTRLTVL.

V is TRBV5-6 and J is TRBJ1-1, with TRBD1 matching 7 bases. The CDR3 runs to 12 residues. Germline CDR1 SGHDT, CDR2 YYEEEE. Trimming at V came to 3 bases and at J to 6 bases, leaving 2 bases not matched to a gene. CDR3 residues: CASSYDRAEAFF. Here the CDR3 DNA reads TGTGCCAGCAGCTACGACAGGGCTGAAGCTTTCTTT.

The rearrangement joins TRBV7-8 to TRBJ2-2; D is perhaps TRBD2 (5 bases). The V and J ends lost 0 bases and 1 base respectively, with 6 bases between them. Germline V lookup: CDR1 SGHVS, CDR2 FQNEAQ. CDR3 size: 15 residues. The CDR3 is CASSLAAGNTGELFF. Here the CDR3 DNA reads TGTGCCAGCAGCTTAGCGGCGGGGAACACCGGGGAGCTGTTTTTT.

This chain connects TRBV6-1 to TRBJ1-2; a weak D match, TRBD1 (5 bases). V was trimmed by 2 bases and J by 4 bases, leaving 14 bases between them. This CDR3 contains 15 residues. Germline V gene lookup returns CDR1 MNHNS and CDR2 SASEGT. In DNA, the CDR3 is TGTGCCAGCAGTGAAAGTGGGGCAGGCGCCTATGGCTACACCTTC. Translation: CASSESGAGAYGYTF.

The chain is built from TRBV9 and TRBJ1-3; TRBD1 matches 7 bases. The CDR3 sequence is 16 residues long. CDR1 and CDR2 from the germline V gene are SGDLS and YYNGEE. V lost 3 bases, J lost 3 bases, and 9 bases stayed unmatched. In DNA form, the CDR3 reads TGTGCCAGCAGCGCAAACCCGGGACAGTATGGAAACACCATATATTTT. This sequence encodes CASSANPGQYGNTIYF.

The DNA for the CDR3 is TGTGCCAGCAGCCACCTGGGACAGGAGCACGGGGAGCTGTTTTTT. It is translated as CASSHLGQEHGELFF. V gene TRBV14 combines with J gene TRBJ2-2; 8 bases map to TRBD1. Germline assignment: CDR1 SGHDN and CDR2 FVKESK. This CDR3 contains 15 residues. J lost 7 bases, V lost 3 bases, and 7 bases had no gene match. Full variable domain (rest looked up from reference TRBV14 and TRBJ2-2): EAGVTQFPSHSVIEKGQTVTLRCDPISGHDNLYWYRRVMGKEIKFLLHFVKESKQDESGMPNNRFLAERTGGTYSTLKVQPAELEDSGVYFCASSHLGQEHGELFFGEGSRLTVL.